This is a list of T cell receptor beta chains from one sample in a study of T cell responses to AZD1222 COVID-19 vaccine. Assay used: immunoSEQ multiplex PCR; TCRdb lists only in-frame clones, some missing. The repertoire holds approximately 130,000 clones, with roughly 87% as singletons. The source was peripheral blood, collected 28 days after the second AZD1222 dose. These receptors originate from an adult who received the AZD1222 COVID-19 vaccine. The CDR3 runs from the conserved cysteine through the conserved F or W. Fields, in order: D gene, clone size, J gene, V gene, CDR3 length, CDR3 protein, CDR3 DNA. The D gene is left open where the match is weak. Size values are once, few and many counts, or a class for expanded clones, and some rows have none.

>TRBD1|once|TRBJ1-2|TRBV7-2|15
CASSNPGQGIYGYTF
TGTGCCAGCAGTAACCCGGGACAGGGGATCTATGGCTACACCTTC
>-|-|TRBJ1-6|TRBV2|15
CASTRGGWGNSPLHF
TGTGCCAGCACCCGGGGAGGCTGGGGTAATTCACCCCTCCACTTT
>TRBD1|few|TRBJ2-7|TRBV7-9|17
CASAGTKPGQGFYEQYF
TGTGCCAGCGCCGGGACCAAACCGGGACAGGGGTTTTACGAGCAGTACTTC
>-|-|TRBJ1-4|TRBV7-9|14
CASSLWGDREKLFF
TGTGCCAGCAGCTTGTGGGGCGATCGTGAAAAACTGTTTTTT
>-|-|TRBJ2-7|TRBV3-1/TRBV3-2|11
CASSHSYEQYF
TGTGCCAGCAGCCATAGCTACGAGCAGTACTTC
>TRBD2|-|TRBJ2-1|TRBV7-9|16
CASSSREGPSYNEQFF
TGTGCCAGCAGCTCGCGGGAGGGCCCCTCCTACAATGAGCAGTTCTTC
>-|-|TRBJ1-1|TRBV27|13
CASSLKGNTEAFF
TGTGCCAGCAGTTTAAAGGGAAACACTGAAGCTTTCTTT
>-|-|TRBJ2-7|TRBV6-5|15
CASSYSRGASYEQYF
TGTGCCAGCAGTTACTCGCGGGGCGCCTCCTACGAGCAGTACTTC
>-|once|TRBJ1-1|TRBV19|13
CATRAPGRTEAFF
TGTGCCACCCGCGCTCCAGGGAGGACTGAAGCTTTCTTT
>-|few|TRBJ2-7|TRBV21-1|14
CASSRDVDPAEQYF
TGTGCCAGCAGCCGGGACGTAGACCCCGCCGAGCAGTACTTC
>-|-|TRBJ1-5|TRBV19|17
CASSPGPTLGSNQPQHF
TGTGCCAGTAGCCCAGGCCCGACTCTAGGTAGCAATCAGCCCCAGCATTTT
>-|-|TRBJ1-1|TRBV28|12
CASLGMNTEAFF
TGTGCCTCATTGGGCATGAACACTGAAGCTTTCTTT
>-|-|TRBJ2-1|TRBV11-3|14
CASSLAHRDNEQFF
TGTGCCAGCAGCCTAGCCCACAGGGACAATGAGCAGTTCTTC
>-|few|TRBJ1-2|TRBV6-5|12
CASRLGDYGYTF
TGTGCCAGCAGACTGGGGGACTATGGCTACACCTTC
>-|-|TRBJ2-3|TRBV15|16
CATSRGSGGAVDTQYF
TGTGCCACCAGCAGAGGTTCGGGCGGGGCGGTGGATACGCAGTATTTT
>-|-|TRBJ2-7|TRBV5-1|14
CASSLQGTPYEQYF
TGCGCCAGCAGCTTGCAGGGTACGCCCTACGAGCAGTACTTC
>-|-|TRBJ1-5|TRBV13|16
CASSRGGGLSNQPQHF
TGTGCCAGCAGCCGAGGGGGGGGGTTGAGCAATCAGCCCCAGCATTTT
>-|-|TRBJ1-1|TRBV19|14
CASMEGFTHTEAFF
TGTGCCAGTATGGAGGGCTTCACCCACACTGAAGCTTTCTTT
>-|-|TRBJ1-1|TRBV2|13
CASSVTSGTEAFF
TGTGCCAGCAGTGTTACCTCAGGCACTGAAGCTTTCTTT
>-|-|TRBJ2-1|TRBV27|16
CASSPEATDSYNEQFF
TGTGCCAGCAGCCCGGAGGCGACAGACTCCTACAATGAGCAGTTCTTC
>-|-|TRBJ2-3|TRBV5-1|12
CASSLDVDTQYF
TGCGCCAGCAGCTTGGATGTAGATACGCAGTATTTT
>TRBD2|-|TRBJ2-1|TRBV6-2/TRBV6-3|16
CASSFVRGRALSEQFF
TGTGCCAGCAGTTTCGTCCGCGGGAGGGCATTATCTGAGCAGTTCTTC
>TRBD2|-|TRBJ2-7|TRBV5-1|12
CASSRTSDEQYF
TGCGCCAGCAGTCGGACTAGCGACGAGCAGTACTTC
>TRBD2|-|TRBJ2-1|TRBV9|16
CASSVVSSGVGNEQFF
TGTGCCAGCAGCGTAGTTTCTAGCGGGGTGGGCAATGAGCAGTTCTTC
>-|-|TRBJ1-6|TRBV4-3|13
CASSSQQVSPLHF
TGCGCCAGCAGCTCACAACAGGTTTCACCCCTCCACTTT
>-|once|TRBJ1-2|TRBV12-3/TRBV12-4|13
CASSLAAVHGYTF
TGTGCCAGCAGTTTAGCTGCAGTTCATGGCTACACCTTC
>-|-|TRBJ1-2|TRBV6-5|11
CASSYGGGYTF
TGTGCCAGCAGTTACGGGGGTGGCTACACCTTC
>-|-|TRBJ1-1|TRBV2|15
CATKSGERQSTEAFF
TGTGCCACCAAATCAGGGGAAAGGCAGAGCACTGAAGCTTTCTTT
>-|once|TRBJ2-1|TRBV5-1|14
CASSLGVVHNEQFF
TGCGCCAGCAGCTTGGGGGTCGTGCACAATGAGCAGTTCTTC
>-|-|TRBJ1-1|TRBV7-9|14
CASSAQALNTEAFF
TGTGCCAGCAGCGCACAGGCTTTGAACACTGAAGCTTTCTTT
>-|-|TRBJ2-2|TRBV11-2|13
CASSLAWTGELFF
TGTGCCAGCAGCTTAGCATGGACCGGGGAGCTGTTTTTT
>-|-|TRBJ2-4|TRBV20-1|13
CSASSVAKNIQYF
TGCAGTGCTAGTTCAGTAGCCAAAAACATTCAGTACTTC